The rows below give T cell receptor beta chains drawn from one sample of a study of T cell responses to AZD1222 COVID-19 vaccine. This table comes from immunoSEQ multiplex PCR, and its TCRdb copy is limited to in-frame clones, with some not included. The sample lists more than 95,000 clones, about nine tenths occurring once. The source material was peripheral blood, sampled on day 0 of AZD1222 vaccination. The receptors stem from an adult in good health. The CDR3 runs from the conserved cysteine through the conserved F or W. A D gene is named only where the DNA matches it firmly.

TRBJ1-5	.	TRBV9	CASSVDGDSNQPQHF
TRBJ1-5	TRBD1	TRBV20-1	CSASRGTGGNQPQHF
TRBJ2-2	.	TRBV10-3	CAIREYRDTGELFF
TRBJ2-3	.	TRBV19	CASSAPRGISSTDTQYF
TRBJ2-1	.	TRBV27	CASSLRWAVTSGNEQFF
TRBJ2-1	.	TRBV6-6	CASSWGTGEQFF
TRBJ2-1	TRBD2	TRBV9	CASSSSSGGNEQFF
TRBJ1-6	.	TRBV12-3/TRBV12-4	CASSFTGNSPLHF
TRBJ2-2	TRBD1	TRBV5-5	CASSSGQVNTGELFF
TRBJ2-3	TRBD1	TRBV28	CASSLSQGAGTDTQYF
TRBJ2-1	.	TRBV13	CASSLGLPNEQFF
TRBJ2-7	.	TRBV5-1	CASSLGPAGLFLYF
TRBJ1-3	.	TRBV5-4	CASSLTSGNTIYF
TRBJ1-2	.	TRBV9	CASSPHSQGRVYGYTF
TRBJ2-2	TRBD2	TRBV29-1	CSVRTSGTGELFF
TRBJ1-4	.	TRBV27	CASSLSRATNEKLFF
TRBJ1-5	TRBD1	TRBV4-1	CASSPIGTGDNQPQHF
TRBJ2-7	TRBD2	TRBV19	CASSAELAGKYEQYF
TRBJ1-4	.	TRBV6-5	CASSRGMAGEKLFF
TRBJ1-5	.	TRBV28	CASQNQENNQPQHF